Here is one TCR beta chain with its context. Sequencing used immunoSEQ multiplex PCR; TCRdb keeps in-frame clones, though not all of them. The table has approximately 20,000 clones, roughly four fifths seen once; the top ten hold roughly a quarter. The germline V gene has CDR1 SGHNT and CDR2 YENEEA. The CDR3 covers 16 residues. The trim removed 5 bases at V and 8 bases at J, leaving 13 bases unmatched. The record originates from a study of ipilimumab plus nivolumab after autologous stem cell transplantation. Sequences were derived from PBMCs, sampled in a trial of ipilimumab plus nivolumab as post-transplant consolidation. The TCR was taken from a male donor with diffuse large B-cell lymphoma. This sequence joins TRBV11-3 and TRBJ2-2, with 8 bases identical to TRBD2. The CDR3 loop is CASSPGTRGLGGELFF. The CDR3 coding sequence is TGTGCCAGCAGCCCCGGGACTAGGGGGTTAGGTGGGGAGCTGTTTTTT.